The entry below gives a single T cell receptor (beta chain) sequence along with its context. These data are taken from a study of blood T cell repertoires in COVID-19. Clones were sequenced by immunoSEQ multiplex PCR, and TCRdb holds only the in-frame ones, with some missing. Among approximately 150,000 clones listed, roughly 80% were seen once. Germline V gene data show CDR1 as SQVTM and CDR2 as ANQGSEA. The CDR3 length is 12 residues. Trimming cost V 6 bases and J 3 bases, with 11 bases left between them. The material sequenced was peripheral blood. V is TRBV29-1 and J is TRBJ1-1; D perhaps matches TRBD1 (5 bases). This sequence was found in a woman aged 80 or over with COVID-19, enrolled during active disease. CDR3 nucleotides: TGCAGCGTGGCTGACAGCGACACTGAAGCTTTCTTT. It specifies CSVADSDTEAFF.